The TCR beta chain under discussion was sequenced for a study of blood T cell repertoires in COVID-19 (dated by TCRdb to about 2020). Regarding the study in general: Samples covering the acute and convalescent phases of COVID-19 were provided by collaborators in the United States, Italy and Spain. The material from the prospective study consisted of cDNA or gDNA derived from T cells, B-cell-depleted T cells, or PBMCs. Deeply sampled blood TCRbeta repertoires from subjects exposed to, actively infected with, or recovered from COVID-19 were included in the dataset. The repertoires were made available in a free public database intended to serve as a resource for research on the immune response to SARS-CoV-2. The samples were drawn from the first 160 participants of the ongoing ImmuneRACE study and from some 1,300 subjects provided by 6 global collaborators. A de-identified subject ID, COVID-19 status, age in years and sex were almost always included in the sample metadata. Where available, HLA class I and class II types were taken from metadata supplied by the sample provider and were not determined by assay-based typing.

One collaborating source in Seattle enrolled patients while the patients were actively infected and followed the patients over time throughout the course of disease. Collaborating institutions collected whole blood in K2EDTA tubes following their own protocols. For TCRbeta analysis, collaborators shipped samples in one of three forms: frozen whole blood, isolated PBMCs, or DNA extracted from either of those sample types. Broader findings and caveats from the paper: How much clinical and demographic metadata was included differed by source and by participant, and the metadata was provided uncurated.

The immunoSEQ Assay, a bias-controlled multiplex PCR, was used to amplify TCRbeta CDR3 regions from genomic DNA. The original pipeline was this. Nucleated cell counts per sample were estimated from amplification of reference gene primers within the assay. To quantify the absolute abundance of each unique TCRbeta CDR3 rearrangement, sequence reads were collapsed and filtered. For each sample, productive Simpson clonality was calculated as the square root of Simpson's diversity index across productive rearrangements. TCRdb stores this immuneACCESS table with in-frame sequences only. Part of the clones is absent; in the studies checked, under half of the shortfall reflects unresolved V genes, and no reason is known for the rest. Clone size and the V and J calls come from that table; the DNA yielded D and trimming. The sample profile shows over 200,000 clones; around 92% of them were found once. The ten largest make up about 2.5% of the sample.

From the germline V gene, CDR1 is SGHAT and CDR2 is FQNNGV. V and J lose 0 bases and 5 bases, and a span of 13 bases separates them. The CDR3 contains 15 residues, cysteine and phenylalanine counted. Solely the CDR3 DNA is kept, with 45 bases framed from the first base. Regarding this clone: Its cognate antigen has yet to be identified. Within one base of it there is no much larger clone, and no base qualities were kept.

The specimen was peripheral blood. This chain is built from TRBV11-2 and TRBJ1-2; no confident D gene assignment can be made. This TCR was recovered from a person under 35 with COVID-19, enrolled during active disease. The sequenced DNA: TGTGCCAGCAGCTTAGATCGTCTACGGGAATATGGCTACACCTTC. Translated, it gives CASSLDRLREYGYTF. Extended through the reference TRBV11-2 and TRBJ1-2 proteins, this CDR3 yields the full variable domain: EAGVAQSPRYKIIEKRQSVAFWCNPISGHATLYWYQQILGQGPKLLIQFQNNGVVDDSQLPKDRFSAERLKGVDSTLKIQPAKLEDSAVYLCASSLDRLREYGYTFGSGTRLTVV.